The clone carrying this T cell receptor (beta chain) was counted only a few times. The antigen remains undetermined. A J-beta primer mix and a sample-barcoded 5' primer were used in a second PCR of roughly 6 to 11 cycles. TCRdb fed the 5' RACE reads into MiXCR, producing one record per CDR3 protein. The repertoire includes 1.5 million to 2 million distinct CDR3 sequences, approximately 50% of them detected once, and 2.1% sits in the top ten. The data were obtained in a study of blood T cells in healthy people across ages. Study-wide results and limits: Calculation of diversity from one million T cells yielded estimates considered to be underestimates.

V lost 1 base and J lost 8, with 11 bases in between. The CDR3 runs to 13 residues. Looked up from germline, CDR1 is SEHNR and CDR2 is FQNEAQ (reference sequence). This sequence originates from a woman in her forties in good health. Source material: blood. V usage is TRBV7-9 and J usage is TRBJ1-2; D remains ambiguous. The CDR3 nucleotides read TGTGCCAGCAGCTTAGGTGCTGACTGGGGCTACACCTTC. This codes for CASSLGADWGYTF.